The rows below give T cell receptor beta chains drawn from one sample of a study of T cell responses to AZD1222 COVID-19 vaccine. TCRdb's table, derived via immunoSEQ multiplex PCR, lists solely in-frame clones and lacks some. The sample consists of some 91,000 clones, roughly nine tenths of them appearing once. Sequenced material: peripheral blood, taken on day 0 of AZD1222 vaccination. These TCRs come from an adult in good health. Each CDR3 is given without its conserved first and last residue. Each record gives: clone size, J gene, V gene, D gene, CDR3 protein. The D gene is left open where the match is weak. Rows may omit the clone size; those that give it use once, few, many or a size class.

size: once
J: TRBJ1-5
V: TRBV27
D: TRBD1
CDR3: ASSSSAGTGDNQPQH

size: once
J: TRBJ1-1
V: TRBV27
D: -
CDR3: ASSFSGGNTEAF

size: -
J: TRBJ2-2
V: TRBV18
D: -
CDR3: ASSPSLQTNTGELF

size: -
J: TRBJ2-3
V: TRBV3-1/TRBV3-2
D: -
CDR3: ASSQDSSPRRDTQY

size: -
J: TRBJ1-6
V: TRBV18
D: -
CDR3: ASSPAGNSPLH

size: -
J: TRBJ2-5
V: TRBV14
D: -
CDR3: ASSQGRGPGETQY

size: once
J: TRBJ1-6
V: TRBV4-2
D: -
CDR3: ASSQDWYRNNSPLH

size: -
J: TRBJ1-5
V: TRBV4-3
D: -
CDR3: ASSQDRWGNQPQH

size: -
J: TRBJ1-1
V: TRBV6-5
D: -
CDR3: ASSYSRQPNTEAF

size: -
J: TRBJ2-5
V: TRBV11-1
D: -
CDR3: ASSFGSQETQY

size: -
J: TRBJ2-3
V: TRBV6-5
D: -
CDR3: ASSSHPSTDTQY

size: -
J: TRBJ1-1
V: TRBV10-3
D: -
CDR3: AISESGEHTEAF

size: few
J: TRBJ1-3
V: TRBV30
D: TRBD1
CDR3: AWSRGQAVTIY

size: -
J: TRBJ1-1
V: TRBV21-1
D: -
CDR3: ASSPWNTEAF

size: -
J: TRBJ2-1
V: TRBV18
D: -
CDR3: ASSSGAARVEQF

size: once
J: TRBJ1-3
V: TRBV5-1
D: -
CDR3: ASSFDVGSRAGNTIY

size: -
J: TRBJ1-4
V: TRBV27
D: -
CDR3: ASSYMKLQGDTTNEKLF

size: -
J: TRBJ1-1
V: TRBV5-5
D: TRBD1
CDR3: ASRQTGDTEAF

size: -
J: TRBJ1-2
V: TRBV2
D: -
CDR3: ASSTRQADGYT

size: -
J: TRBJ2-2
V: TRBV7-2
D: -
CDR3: ASSLRGQIDTGELF

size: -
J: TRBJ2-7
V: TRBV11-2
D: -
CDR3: ASSLTNGGYEQY

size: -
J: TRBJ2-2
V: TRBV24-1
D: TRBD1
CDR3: ATRQGDTGELF

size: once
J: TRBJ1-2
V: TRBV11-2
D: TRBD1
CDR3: ASSPLTGPYPYGYT

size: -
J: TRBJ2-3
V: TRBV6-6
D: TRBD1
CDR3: ASRPTGTGSPDTQY

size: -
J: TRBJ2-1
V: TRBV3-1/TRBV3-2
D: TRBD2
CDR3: ASSPAGGPFNEQF

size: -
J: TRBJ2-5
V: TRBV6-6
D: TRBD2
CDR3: ASSLQREVWDQETQY

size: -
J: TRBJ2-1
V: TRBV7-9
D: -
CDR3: ASSLSFRGQQDDEQF

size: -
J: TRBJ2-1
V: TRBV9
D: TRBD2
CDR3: ASSVETSGGSSYNEQF

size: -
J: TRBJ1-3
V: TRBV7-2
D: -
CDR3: ASSRRQDSGNTIY

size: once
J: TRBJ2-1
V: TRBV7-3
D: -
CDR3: ASSLVPDSSVYNEQF

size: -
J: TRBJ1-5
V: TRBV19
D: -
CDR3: ASSTPSGSLSSNQPQH

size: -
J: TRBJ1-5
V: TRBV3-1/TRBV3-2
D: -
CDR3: ASSPGGGYSNQPQH

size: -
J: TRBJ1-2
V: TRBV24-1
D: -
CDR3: ATSDLQSLTLILVGYT

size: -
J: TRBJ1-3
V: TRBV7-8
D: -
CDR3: ASSLGWGNTIY

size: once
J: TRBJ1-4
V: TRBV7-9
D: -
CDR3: ASSPNEKLF

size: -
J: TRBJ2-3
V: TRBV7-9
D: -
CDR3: ASSLEGSSRESETDTQY

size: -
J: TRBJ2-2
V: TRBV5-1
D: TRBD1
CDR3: ASSFGQAHTGELF

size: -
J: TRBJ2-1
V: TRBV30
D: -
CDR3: AWRGPGSAYEQF

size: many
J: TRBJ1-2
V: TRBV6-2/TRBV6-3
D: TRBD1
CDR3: ASSYAGGSHGYT

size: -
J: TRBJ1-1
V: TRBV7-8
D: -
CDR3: ASSLTSGDSAEAF

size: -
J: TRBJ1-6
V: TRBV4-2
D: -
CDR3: ASSQGTAGPNSPLH

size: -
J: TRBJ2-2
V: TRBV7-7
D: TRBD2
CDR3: ASSTTSGGGGELF

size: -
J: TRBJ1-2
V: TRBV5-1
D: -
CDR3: ASSLGWPQYGYT

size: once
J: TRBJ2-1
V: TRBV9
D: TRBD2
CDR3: ASSVVLAGGSQF

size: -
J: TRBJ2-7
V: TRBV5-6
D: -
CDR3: ASSSSLSLTGDPYEQY

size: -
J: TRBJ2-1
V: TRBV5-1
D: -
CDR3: ASSLAQGGYNEQF

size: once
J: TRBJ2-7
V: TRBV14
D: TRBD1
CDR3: ASSSWTGPPYEQY

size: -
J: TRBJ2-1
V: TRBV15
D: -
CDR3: ATSRDAPNNNEQF